This passage covers 25 T cell receptor beta chains from one sample sequenced in a study of shared clonotypes between healthy human individuals. The method was immunoSEQ multiplex PCR; TCRdb's version includes in-frame clones alone and lacks a portion of them. The top ten hold about 1.1% of the sample, which has millions of clones, roughly 94% seen once. Naivety among CD8 cells was defined by CD45RO negativity and positive CCR7 selection, thereby excluding terminally differentiated effector memory CD45RA+ cells. Sequenced: naive CD8+ T cells sorted from blood. The receptors derive from a young man in good health.

This chain joins TRBV11-3 and TRBJ2-1; TRBD1 matches at 11 bases. The CDR3 contains 16 residues. Germline lookup yields CDR1 SGHNT and CDR2 YENEEA. Trimming removed 1 base from V and 7 bases from J; junction bases left unmatched: 6. CDR3 in DNA: TGTGCCAGCAGCTTAGTGGGACAGGGGGAAGATAATGAGCAGTTCTTC. Translating it yields CASSLVGQGEDNEQFF.

The chain joins TRBV11-2 to TRBJ2-1, with 8 bases that match TRBD2. Unmatched junction bases numbered 12, after V lost 1 base and J lost 1 base. CDR3 size: 19 residues. The germline V gene has CDR1 SGHAT and CDR2 FQNNGV. DNA for the CDR3: TGTGCCAGCAGCTTAGGGCAAGCGGGAGTAATAGTTTCCTACAATGAGCAGTTCTTC. Protein product: CASSLGQAGVIVSYNEQFF. Based on the CDR3 plus reference TRBV11-2 and TRBJ2-1, the full variable domain is EAGVAQSPRYKIIEKRQSVAFWCNPISGHATLYWYQQILGQGPKLLIQFQNNGVVDDSQLPKDRFSAERLKGVDSTLKIQPAKLEDSAVYLCASSLGQAGVIVSYNEQFFGPGTRLTVL.

The CDR3 DNA reads TGTGCCAGCAGCACAACCGGGCCCTCGGGCTTCGGCTATGGCTACACCTTC. This sequence encodes CASSTTGPSGFGYGYTF. The chain joins TRBV7-8 to TRBJ1-2; D is uncertain. CDR3 length equals 17 residues. The germline V gene encodes CDR1 SGHVS and CDR2 FQNEAQ. Trimming removed 5 bases at V and 4 bases at J, with 23 bases between.

To note about this clone: The junction and the germline gene differ at one end; a read error may be behind it. At the DNA level, this CDR3 is encoded by other sequences in the same sample as well. V gene TRBV30 combines with J gene TRBJ2-3; D perhaps matches TRBD2 (6 bases). The CDR3 is made up of 11 amino acids. The germline gives CDR1 GTSNPN, CDR2 SVGIG (reference sequence). DNA for the CDR3: TGTGCCGGGAGGAGGCCGGATACGCAGTATTTT. Protein: CAGRRPDTQYF.

With respect to this clone: This same CDR3 is encoded by further DNA sequences in the sample. The chain employs TRBV5-6 and TRBJ2-7; maybe TRBD2 (6 bases). Germline V gene lookup returns CDR1 SGHDT and CDR2 YYEEEE. CDR3 size: 13 residues. V shed 3 bases and J shed 1 base, with 8 bases lying between them. The CDR3, as DNA: TGTGCCAGCAGCTCGGGACTTTCCTACGAGCAGTACTTC. Encoded protein: CASSSGLSYEQYF.

The rearrangement uses TRBV7-8 and TRBJ2-7, with 12 positions matching TRBD1. The CDR3 runs 15 residues. Trimming took 5 bases from V and 6 from J; bases not matched to a gene: 8. Per the germline V gene, CDR1 is SGHVS and CDR2 is FQNEAQ. In nucleotides, the CDR3 is TGTGCCAGCAGCACCGGGACAGGGGGCAAGGTCGAGCAGTACTTC. As protein: CASSTGTGGKVEQYF.

V usage is TRBV2 and J usage is TRBJ2-7; D may correspond to TRBD1 or TRBD2 (5 bases each). From germline, CDR1 is SNHLY and CDR2 FYNNEI. The CDR3 is 13 amino acids. The V end was cut by 7 bases, the J end by 4 bases, with 14 bases between. CDR3 nucleotides: TGTGCCAGCATGACGTTAGGGGAGTACGAGCAGTACTTC. It is translated as CASMTLGEYEQYF.

This chain links TRBV7-9 with TRBJ2-7; tentatively, D is TRBD1 or TRBD2 (5 bases each). From germline, CDR1 is SEHNR and CDR2 FQNEAQ (reference sequence). Trimming left V 4 bases short and J 2 bases short, with 12 bases between. This CDR3 comprises 14 residues. The CDR3 nucleotides are TGTGCCAGCAGCTCGGGACGGAACCCCTACGAGCAGTACTTC. It is translated as CASSSGRNPYEQYF.

The rearrangement uses TRBV27 and TRBJ2-7; 8 positions agree with TRBD2. Germline lookup yields CDR1 MNHEY and CDR2 SMNVEV (reference sequence). The CDR3 spans 12 residues. Trimming took 4 bases from V and 12 from J; bases not matched to a gene: 8. CDR3 bases: TGTGCCAGCAGTTCCCCCGGGGGGGCGATGTACTTC. It is translated as CASSSPGGAMYF.

V usage is TRBV27 and J usage is TRBJ2-7, with TRBD2 matching 7 bases. The germline gives CDR1 MNHEY, CDR2 SMNVEV (reference sequence). The CDR3 loop spans 13 amino acids. V dropped 3 bases and J dropped 2; count of bases not matched to a gene: 1. CDR3 nucleotides: TGTGCCAGCAGTTTGACTAGCCCCTACGAGCAGTACTTC. It codes for CASSLTSPYEQYF.

The chain is built from TRBV5-6 and TRBJ1-4; TRBD1 matches 7 bases. This CDR3 has 14 residues. The V and J ends lost 3 bases and 5 bases, in that order; junction bases with no gene match: 4. Germline CDR1 and CDR2: SGHDT and YYEEEE. The CDR3 protein is CASSYRRGNEKLFF. The CDR3 DNA reads TGTGCCAGCAGCTATCGCAGGGGGAATGAAAAACTGTTTTTT.

The chain carries TRBV5-1 and TRBJ2-3; perhaps TRBD2 as D (5 bases). This CDR3 is 13 amino acids long. V was pared by 6 bases and J by 0 bases, with 8 bases between. In germline, CDR1 is SGHRS, CDR2 YFSETQ. CDR3 sequence (DNA): TGCGCCAGCACGGGCGGGAGCACAGATACGCAGTATTTT. Translated, it gives CASTGGSTDTQYF. Full variable domain (outside the CDR3, taken from reference TRBV5-1 and TRBJ2-3): KAGVTQTPRYLIKTRGQQVTLSCSPISGHRSVSWYQQTPGQGLQFLFEYFSETQRNKGNFPGRFSGRQFSNSRSEMNVSTLELGDSALYLCASTGGSTDTQYFGPGTRLTVL.

The J gene is TRBJ1-2, the V gene TRBV2; D is unresolved. Trimming shortened V by 3 bases and J by 0 bases, and 17 bases separated the two germline ends. The CDR3 runs 17 residues. Germline CDR1 and CDR2: SNHLY and FYNNEI. The CDR3 nucleotides read TGTGCCAGCAGTGACCCTTTGGAGGGTAAATCTAACTATGGCTACACCTTC. The encoded protein is CASSDPLEGKSNYGYTF.

This rearrangement joins TRBV14 to TRBJ1-6, with 7 bases fitting TRBD1. The CDR3 is made up of 16 amino acids. Germline CDR1 reads SGHDN; CDR2 reads FVKESK. With V trimmed by 3 bases and J by 3 bases, 5 bases remained unmatched. The CDR3 DNA follows: TGTGCCAGCAGCCACCACGGGGACAGCTATAATTCACCCCTCCACTTT. Its translation is CASSHHGDSYNSPLHF.

Concerning this clone itself: The sample carries other DNA sequences with the same CDR3. CDR3 sequence (DNA): TGTGCCAGCAGTTACTCTTCAGGGGGGCGTACCTACGAGCAGTACTTC. Amino acid sequence: CASSYSSGGRTYEQYF. The chain is built from TRBV6-5 and TRBJ2-7, with D perhaps TRBD1 (7 bases). The CDR3 has 16 residues. Germline V gene lookup returns CDR1 MNHEY and CDR2 SVGAGI. V lost 0 bases and J lost 2, with 14 bases in between.

A note on this clone: Within the sample, other DNA sequences also encode this same CDR3. The J gene is TRBJ2-1, the V gene TRBV27, with D unresolved. CDR3 length: 15 residues. The V end was cut by 2 bases, the J end by 0 bases, with 8 bases between. The germline V gene encodes CDR1 MNHEY and CDR2 SMNVEV (reference sequence). This chain's CDR3 is CASSLGDGSYNEQFF. As DNA, the CDR3 is TGTGCCAGCAGTTTAGGGGATGGCTCCTACAATGAGCAGTTCTTC.

V gene TRBV7-2 combines with J gene TRBJ2-5, with D unclear. CDR3 size: 16 residues. V was shortened by 3 bases and J by 4 bases, with 18 bases between the two germline ends. Per germline, CDR1 SGHTA and CDR2 FQGNSA. This CDR3 is CASSFFGTGLGETQYF. CDR3 DNA: TGTGCCAGCAGCTTTTTCGGAACTGGTTTGGGAGAGACCCAGTACTTC.

The V call is TRBV4-1, the J call TRBJ2-5; tentatively, D is TRBD2 (5 bases). This CDR3 comprises 14 residues. Trimming cost V 1 base and J 3 bases, with 9 bases left between them. Germline V gene lookup returns CDR1 MGHRA and CDR2 YSYEKL. CDR3 in amino acids: CASSQVSGKETQYF. The DNA for the CDR3 is TGCGCCAGCAGCCAAGTATCGGGGAAAGAGACCCAGTACTTC.

The J gene is TRBJ1-5, the V gene TRBV21-1. TRBV21-1 counts as a pseudogene. CDR3 length: 14 residues. CDR3 DNA: TGTGCCAGCAGCAATGGAGGGGACAATCAGCCCCAGCATTTT. Encoded protein: CASSNGGDNQPQHF.

The chain links TRBV5-5 to TRBJ2-7; D uncertain. V gave up 2 bases and J gave up 3 bases, with 9 bases separating them. Germline V gene data show CDR1 as SGHKS and CDR2 as YYEKEE (reference sequence). The CDR3 spans 13 residues. The CDR3 is CASSFVSNYEQYF. Written as DNA, the CDR3 is TGTGCCAGCAGCTTTGTCTCCAACTACGAGCAGTACTTC.

The chain joins TRBV7-2 to TRBJ2-3; 8 nucleotides agree with TRBD2. The CDR3 sequence is 16 residues long. V lost 1 base and J lost 3; bases outside the gene matches: 6. CDR1 is SGHTA, CDR2 FQGNSA, per germline. In DNA form, the CDR3 reads TGTGCCAGCAGCTTAGTCCCCCGGGGGGGGACAGATACGCAGTATTTT. Its translation is CASSLVPRGGTDTQYF.

The gene calls are TRBV2 and TRBJ2-5, with TRBD2 identical over 7 bases. The CDR3 length is 14 residues. CDR1 is SNHLY, CDR2 FYNNEI, per germline. With V trimmed by 3 bases and J by 1 base, 2 bases remained unmatched. CDR3 in DNA: TGTGCCAGCAGTGATTGGGGGGGCCAAGAGACCCAGTACTTC. As protein: CASSDWGGQETQYF.

J is TRBJ2-1 and V is TRBV29-1, with TRBD1 identical over 8 bases. Unmatched junction bases numbered 3, after V lost 2 bases and J lost 15 bases. Germline CDR1 reads SQVTM; CDR2 reads ANQGSEA. This CDR3 spans 10 amino acids. CDR3 loop: CSVEWTGLFF. The CDR3 DNA sequence: TGCAGCGTTGAATGGACAGGGTTGTTCTTC.

The chain carries TRBV7-9 and TRBJ1-3; D gene ambiguous. The V gene's germline CDR1 is SEHNR and CDR2 FQNEAQ (reference sequence). This CDR3 has 13 amino acids. V lost 5 bases, J lost 0 bases, and 5 bases lay in between. The CDR3 DNA follows: TGTGCCAGCAGCCCCTACTCTGGAAACACCATATATTTT. Its translation is CASSPYSGNTIYF. The variable domain in full, with the rest retrieved from reference TRBV7-9 and TRBJ1-3, is DTGVSQNPRHKITKRGQNVTFRCDPISEHNRLYWYRQTLGQGPEFLTYFQNEAQLEKSRLLSDRFSAERPKGSFSTLEIQRTEQGDSAMYLCASSPYSGNTIYFGEGSWLTVV.

The rearrangement joins TRBV9 to TRBJ2-2; D might be TRBD2 (6 bases). Germline lookup yields CDR1 SGDLS and CDR2 YYNGEE. This CDR3 has 14 amino acids. Trimming cost V 4 bases and J 1 base, with 8 bases left between them. CDR3 nucleotide sequence: TGTGCCAGCAGCATTAGCGGGAACACCGGGGAGCTGTTTTTT. Residues: CASSISGNTGELFF.